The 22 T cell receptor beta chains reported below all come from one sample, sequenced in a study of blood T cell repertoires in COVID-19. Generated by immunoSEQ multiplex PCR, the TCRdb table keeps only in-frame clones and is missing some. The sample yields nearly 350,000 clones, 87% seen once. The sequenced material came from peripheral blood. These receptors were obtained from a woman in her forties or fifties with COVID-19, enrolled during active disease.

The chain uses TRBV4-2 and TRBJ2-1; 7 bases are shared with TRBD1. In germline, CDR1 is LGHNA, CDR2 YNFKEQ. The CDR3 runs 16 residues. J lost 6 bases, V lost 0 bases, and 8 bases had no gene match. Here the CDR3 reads CASSQDPGQSGNEQFF. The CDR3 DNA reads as TGTGCCAGCAGCCAAGATCCGGGACAGTCCGGCAATGAGCAGTTCTTC.

DNA of the CDR3: TGTGCCAGTAGTACAAACATCATCGACAGGGTGGGGTCTGAAGCTTTCTTT. It codes for CASSTNIIDRVGSEAFF. V is TRBV19 and J is TRBJ1-1; 7 bases fit TRBD1. In germline, CDR1 is LNHDA, CDR2 SQIVND (reference sequence). The junction had 17 bases not matched to a gene; V was cut back by 4 bases and J by 6 bases. The CDR3 covers 17 residues.

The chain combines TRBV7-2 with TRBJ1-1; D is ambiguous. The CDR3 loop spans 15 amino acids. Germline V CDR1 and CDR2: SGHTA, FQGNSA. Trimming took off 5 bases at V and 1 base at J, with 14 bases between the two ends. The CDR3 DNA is TGTGCCAGCAGCCCCCCCTCCCCCCGGAACACTGAAGCTTTCTTT. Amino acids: CASSPPSPRNTEAFF.

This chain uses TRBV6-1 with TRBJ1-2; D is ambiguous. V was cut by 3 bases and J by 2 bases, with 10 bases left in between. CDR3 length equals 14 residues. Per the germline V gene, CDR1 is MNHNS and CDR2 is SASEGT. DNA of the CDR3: TGTGCCAGCAGTGACAGGCCTTTAAACTATGGCTACACCTTC. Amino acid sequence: CASSDRPLNYGYTF.

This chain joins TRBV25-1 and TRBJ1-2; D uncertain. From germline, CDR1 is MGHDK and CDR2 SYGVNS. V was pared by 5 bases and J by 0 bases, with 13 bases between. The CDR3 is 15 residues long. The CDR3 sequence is CASSSLYSPNYGYTF. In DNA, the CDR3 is TGTGCCAGCAGTTCCTTGTACAGCCCTAACTATGGCTACACCTTC.

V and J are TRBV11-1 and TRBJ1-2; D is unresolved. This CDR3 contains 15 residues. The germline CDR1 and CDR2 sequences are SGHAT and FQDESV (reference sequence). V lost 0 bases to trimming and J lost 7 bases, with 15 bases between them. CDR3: CASSLARKYLSGYTF. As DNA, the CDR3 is TGTGCCAGCAGCTTAGCGCGTAAGTACTTATCTGGCTACACCTTC.

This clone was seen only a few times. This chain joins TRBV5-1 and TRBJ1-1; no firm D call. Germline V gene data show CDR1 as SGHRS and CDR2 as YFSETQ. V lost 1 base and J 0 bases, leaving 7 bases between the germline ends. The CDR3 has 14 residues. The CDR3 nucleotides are TGCGCCAGCAGCTTGATAGACTTGAACACTGAAGCTTTCTTT. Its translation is CASSLIDLNTEAFF. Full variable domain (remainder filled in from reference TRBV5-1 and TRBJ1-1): KAGVTQTPRYLIKTRGQQVTLSCSPISGHRSVSWYQQTPGQGLQFLFEYFSETQRNKGNFPGRFSGRQFSNSRSEMNVSTLELGDSALYLCASSLIDLNTEAFFGQGTRLTVV.

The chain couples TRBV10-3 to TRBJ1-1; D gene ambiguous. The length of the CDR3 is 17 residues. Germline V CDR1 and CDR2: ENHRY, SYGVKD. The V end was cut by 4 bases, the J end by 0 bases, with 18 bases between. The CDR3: CAISGNLGSIMNTEAFF. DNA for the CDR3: TGTGCCATCAGTGGAAATTTGGGCAGCATAATGAACACTGAAGCTTTCTTT.

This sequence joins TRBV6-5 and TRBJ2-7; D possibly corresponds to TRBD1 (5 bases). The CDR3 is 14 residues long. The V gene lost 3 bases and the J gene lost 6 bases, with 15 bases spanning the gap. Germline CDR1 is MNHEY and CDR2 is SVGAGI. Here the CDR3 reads CASSYEAGFAEQYF. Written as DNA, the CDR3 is TGTGCCAGCAGTTATGAGGCAGGGTTTGCCGAGCAGTACTTC.

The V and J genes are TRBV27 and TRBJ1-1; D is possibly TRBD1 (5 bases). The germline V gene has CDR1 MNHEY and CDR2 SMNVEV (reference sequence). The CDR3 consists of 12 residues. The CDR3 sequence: CATRGVNTEAFF. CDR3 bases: TGTGCTACCCGGGGGGTGAACACTGAAGCTTTCTTT.

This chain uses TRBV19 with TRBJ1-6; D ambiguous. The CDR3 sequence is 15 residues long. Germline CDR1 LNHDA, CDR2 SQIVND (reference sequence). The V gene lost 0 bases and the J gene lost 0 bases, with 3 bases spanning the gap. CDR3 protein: CASSIDSSYNSPLHF. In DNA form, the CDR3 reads TGTGCCAGTAGTATAGACAGCTCCTATAATTCACCCCTCCACTTT.

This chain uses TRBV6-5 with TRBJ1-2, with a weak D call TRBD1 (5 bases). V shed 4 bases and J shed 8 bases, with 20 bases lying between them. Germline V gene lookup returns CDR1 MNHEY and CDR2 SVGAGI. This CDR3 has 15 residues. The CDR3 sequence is CASSSPMGEVWGYTF. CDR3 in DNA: TGTGCCAGCAGTTCCCCGATGGGGGAGGTGTGGGGCTACACCTTC.

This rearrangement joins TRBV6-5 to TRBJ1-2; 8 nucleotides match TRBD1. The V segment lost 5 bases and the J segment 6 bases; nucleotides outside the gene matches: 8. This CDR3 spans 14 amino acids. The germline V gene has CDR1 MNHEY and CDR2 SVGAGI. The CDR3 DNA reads TGTGCCAGCAGTAGAAGACAGGGGTTCGATGGCTACACCTTC. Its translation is CASSRRQGFDGYTF.

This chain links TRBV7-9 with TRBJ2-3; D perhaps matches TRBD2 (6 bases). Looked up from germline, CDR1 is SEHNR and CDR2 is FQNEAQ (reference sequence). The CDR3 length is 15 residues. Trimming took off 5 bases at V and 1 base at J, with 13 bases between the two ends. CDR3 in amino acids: CASSPLRDRTDTQYF. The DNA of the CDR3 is TGTGCCAGCAGCCCTCTGCGGGATCGCACAGATACGCAGTATTTT.

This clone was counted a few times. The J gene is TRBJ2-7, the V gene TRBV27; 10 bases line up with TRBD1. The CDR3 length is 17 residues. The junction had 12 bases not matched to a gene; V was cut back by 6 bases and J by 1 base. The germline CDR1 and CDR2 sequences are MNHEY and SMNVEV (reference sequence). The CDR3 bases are TGTGCCAGCAGGCCGGGACAGGGGAATCCTAGTTCCTACGAGCAGTACTTC. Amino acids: CASRPGQGNPSSYEQYF.

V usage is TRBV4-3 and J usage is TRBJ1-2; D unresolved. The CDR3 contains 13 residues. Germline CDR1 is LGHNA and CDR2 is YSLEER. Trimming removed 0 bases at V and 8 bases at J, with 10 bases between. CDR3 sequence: CASSQDLSAGYTF. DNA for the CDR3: TGCGCCAGCAGCCAAGATTTAAGTGCGGGCTACACCTTC.

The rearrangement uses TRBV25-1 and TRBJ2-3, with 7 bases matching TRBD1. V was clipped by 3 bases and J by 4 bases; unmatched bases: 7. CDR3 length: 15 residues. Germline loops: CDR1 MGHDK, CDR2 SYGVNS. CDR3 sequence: CASSESTGLADTQYF. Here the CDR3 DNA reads TGTGCCAGCAGTGAGTCGACAGGGCTCGCAGATACGCAGTATTTT.

The CDR3 loop is CASSFYTGNTGELFF. For the CDR3, the DNA is TGTGCCAGCAGCTTTTATACAGGGAACACCGGGGAGCTGTTTTTT. The V gene is TRBV7-9, the J gene TRBJ2-2, with D possibly TRBD1 on 5 matching bases. The CDR3 covers 15 residues. Trimming removed 3 bases from V and 1 base from J, with 9 bases in between. Germline values: CDR1 SEHNR, CDR2 FQNEAQ (reference sequence).

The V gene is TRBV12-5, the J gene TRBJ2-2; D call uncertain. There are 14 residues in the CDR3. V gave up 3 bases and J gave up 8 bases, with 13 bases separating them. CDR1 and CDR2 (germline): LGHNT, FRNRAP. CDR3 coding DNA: TGTGCTAGTGGTTTTCCTCACATGCCGGGGGAGCTGTTTTTT. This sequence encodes CASGFPHMPGELFF.

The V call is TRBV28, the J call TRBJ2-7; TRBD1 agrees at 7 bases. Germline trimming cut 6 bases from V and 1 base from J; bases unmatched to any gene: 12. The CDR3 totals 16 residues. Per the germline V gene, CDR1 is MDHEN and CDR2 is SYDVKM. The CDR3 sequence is CASSPAGTVKSYEQYF. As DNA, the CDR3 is TGTGCCAGCAGCCCCGCCGGGACAGTGAAATCCTACGAGCAGTACTTC. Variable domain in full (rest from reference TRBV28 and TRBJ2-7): DVKVTQSSRYLVKRTGEKVFLECVQDMDHENMFWYRQDPGLGLRLIYFSYDVKMKEKGDIPEGYSVSREKKERFSLILESASTNQTSMYLCASSPAGTVKSYEQYFGPGTRLTVT.

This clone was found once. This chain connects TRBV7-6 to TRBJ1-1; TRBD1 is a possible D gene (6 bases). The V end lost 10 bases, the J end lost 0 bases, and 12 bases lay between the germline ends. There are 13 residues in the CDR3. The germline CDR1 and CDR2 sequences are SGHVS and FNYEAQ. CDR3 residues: CATGHRMNTEAFF. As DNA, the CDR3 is TGTGCCACGGGACACAGGATGAACACTGAAGCTTTCTTT. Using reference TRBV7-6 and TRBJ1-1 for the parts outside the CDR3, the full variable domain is GAGVSQSPRYKVTKRGQDVALRCDPISGHVSLYWYRQALGQGPEFLTYFNYEAQQDKSGLPNDRFSAERPEGSISTLTIQRTEQRDSAMYRCATGHRMNTEAFFGQGTRLTVV.

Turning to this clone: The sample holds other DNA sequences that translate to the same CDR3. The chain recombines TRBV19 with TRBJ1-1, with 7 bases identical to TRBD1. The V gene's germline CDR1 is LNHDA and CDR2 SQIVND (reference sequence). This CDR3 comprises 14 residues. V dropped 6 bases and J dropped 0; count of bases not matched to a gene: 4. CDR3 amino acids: CASSPQGLNTEAFF. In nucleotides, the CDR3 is TGTGCCAGTAGCCCACAGGGGCTGAACACTGAAGCTTTCTTT. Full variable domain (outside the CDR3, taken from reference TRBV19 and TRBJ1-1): DGGITQSPKYLFRKEGQNVTLSCEQNLNHDAMYWYRQDPGQGLRLIYYSQIVNDFQKGDIAEGYSVSREKKESFPLTVTSAQKNPTAFYLCASSPQGLNTEAFFGQGTRLTVV.